The clone carrying this TCR beta chain was counted a single time. No antigen is known for it. The sample originates from a study of T cell responses to AZD1222 COVID-19 vaccine. General study points: After the peak T cell response, and only then, were repertoires sampled. Vaccination with two AZD1222 doses was followed by a rise in Spike-specific TCR breadth and depth. Across spike, vaccine-associated CD4 TCRs were found, dominant at 160-218 and 743-854. Most donors were white British, females outnumbered males, and clonal diversity was possibly underestimated.

The assay was immunoSEQ multiplex PCR, and TCRdb's table has in-frame clones only and misses some. Of roughly 190,000 clones listed, around 94% are singletons. V was pared by 4 bases and J by 3 bases, with 21 bases between. The CDR3 consists of 18 residues. Looked up from germline, CDR1 is PRHDT and CDR2 is FYEKMQ (reference sequence). This material consisted of peripheral blood, taken on day 0 of AZD1222 vaccination. The clonotype was recovered from an adult in good health. The chain links TRBV13 to TRBJ2-2; a weak D match, TRBD1 (7 bases). The DNA for the CDR3 is TGTGCCAGCAGCTCCTACCGAGGGGGCCGGGGGTACACCGGGGAGCTGTTTTTT. This codes for CASSSYRGGRGYTGELFF.